This paragraph reports one T cell receptor beta chain. Antigen unknown. TCRdb's copy holds only in-frame clones and misses some; the assay was immunoSEQ multiplex PCR. The sample lists tens of thousands of clones; 75% to 85% were seen once. The germline V and J ends were trimmed by 2 bases and 8 bases, with 10 bases remaining between them. This CDR3 is built from 13 residues. The germline V gene has CDR1 MNHNS and CDR2 SASEGT. The data were taken from a study of radiotherapy plus CTLA-4 blockade in lung cancer. Study results and caveats: Subsequent to radiotherapy plus ipilimumab, tumor-derived TCR clones underwent expansion in blood.

This receptor was obtained from a human donor with non-small cell lung cancer who had a partial response to radiotherapy plus ipilimumab. The V gene is TRBV6-1, the J gene TRBJ2-1; no reliable D call. The specimen comprised peripheral blood, sampled from a patient treated with radiotherapy plus ipilimumab. Here the CDR3 DNA reads TGTGCCAGCAGTGAAAACTCCGCGCATGAGCAGTTCTTC. Translation gives CASSENSAHEQFF.